This T cell receptor beta chain was sequenced during a study of blood T cells in healthy people across ages. Study-wide results and caveats: Naive T cell percentage by flow cytometry tracked strongly with beta diversity. As age increased, TCR beta diversity per million T cells fell in a roughly linear fashion.

Germline-derived CDR1 and CDR2 are DFQATT and SNEGSKA (reference sequence). The CDR3 sequence is 11 residues long. Deletions cut 2 bases from V and 10 bases from J, with 9 bases between. For the second PCR, which ran for about 7 to 11 cycles, a sample-barcoded 5' primer and a J-beta primer mix were used. A single record per CDR3 protein comes from TCRdb applying MiXCR to the 5' RACE reads. The repertoire has about 680,000 distinct CDR3 sequences, about half of them found once; the top ten carry roughly a third. Comments on this clonotype: The target antigen is unknown.

All donors came from Russia, were Caucasian and healthy, and spanned ages roughly 6 to 100. Per individual sample, total RNA of at least 5.5 micrograms was extracted. The sample comprised blood. The chain joins TRBV20-1 to TRBJ2-1, with unresolved D. The sequence was obtained from a woman aged 55-69 years in good health. The CDR3 coding sequence is TGCAGTGCTAGATTAGAGAAAGAGCAGTTCTTC. It is translated as CSARLEKEQFF.